This TCR beta chain was obtained from a study of response to subunit inactivated influenza vaccine. In TCRdb, the RT-PCR reads were re-called with MiXCR into one record per CDR3 protein. The sample lists more than 550,000 distinct CDR3 sequences, around 11% occurring once. V lost 4 bases, J lost 0 bases, and 13 bases lay in between. Germline V CDR1 and CDR2: SGHDT, YYEEEE. This CDR3 spans 16 amino acids. These data were likewise used in another study, on T cells expressing NK-cell markers. That source reports: The cDNA for TCR beta came from 5'RACE template switching with UMIs. Of the CD8+ T cells in 5 to 7 donors, roughly 1.0-7.5% belonged to dominant NKG2C+ clonotypes. There were a handful of donors in whom these clonotypes also led the CD3+CD56-NKG2C+ fraction.

The chain uses TRBV5-6 and TRBJ2-2; D might be TRBD1 (5 bases). The sequence was collected from a man between 50 and 59 years old who received an inactivated influenza vaccine. The source was PBMCs from blood, collected on the day of vaccination. The CDR3 spells CASSIGALTNTGELFF. In DNA, the CDR3 is TGTGCCAGCAGCATTGGGGCACTAACGAACACCGGGGAGCTGTTTTTT.